One sample yielded the 28 T cell receptor beta chains listed below, sequenced in a study of T cell changes during pregnancy in multiple sclerosis. Sequenced by immunoSEQ multiplex PCR; TCRdb stores in-frame clones only, minus some. The sample has around 100,000 clones; around 90% are singletons. The material sequenced was peripheral blood, taken in the third trimester of pregnancy. Receptor source: a female donor with multiple sclerosis, enrolled in a pregnancy study.

The chain combines TRBV27 with TRBJ1-2; 7 bases align to TRBD1. The CDR3 has 15 residues. CDR1 is MNHEY and CDR2 is SMNVEV in the germline V gene (reference sequence). Germline trimming cut 5 bases from V and 8 bases from J; bases unmatched to any gene: 14. DNA for the CDR3: TGTGCCAGCAGTCCCGGGACAGCTTATGTAAAAGGCTACACCTTC. It is translated as CASSPGTAYVKGYTF.

The J gene is TRBJ2-7, the V gene TRBV27; no clear D. Trimming took off 2 bases at V and 6 bases at J, with 5 bases between the two ends. Germline V gene sequence: CDR1 MNHEY, CDR2 SMNVEV (reference sequence). This CDR3 contains 11 residues. This CDR3 is CASSLRGEQYF. CDR3 in DNA: TGTGCCAGCAGTTTACGAGGCGAGCAGTACTTC.

The chain employs TRBV19 and TRBJ2-3; 9 positions agree with TRBD1. The germline CDR1 and CDR2 sequences are LNHDA and SQIVND (reference sequence). The CDR3 sequence is 14 residues long. J was trimmed by 14 bases and V by 5 bases; bases with no gene match: 14. The CDR3 loop is CASSLDRGRVERYF. The CDR3 bases are TGTGCCAGTAGTTTGGACAGGGGCAGAGTGGAGCGGTATTTT.

This clone has only one observation. The CDR3 region has the DNA TGTGCCAGCAGCTCCGGCAGGGCTGAATATAGCAATCAGCCCCAGCATTTT. Translating gives CASSSGRAEYSNQPQHF. The chain recombines TRBV21-1 with TRBJ1-5; the tabulated D call, TRBD1, remains unverified against the DNA. TRBV21-1 is reported as a pseudogene. CDR3 length: 17 residues.

This chain links TRBV18 with TRBJ1-2; D is perhaps TRBD1 (5 bases). Germline CDR1 KGHSH, CDR2 LQKENI. Trimming stripped 4 bases from V and 6 bases from J, with 15 bases between. The CDR3 consists of 14 residues. CDR3 loop: CASSRIGEADGYTF. The CDR3 nucleotides are TGTGCCAGCTCACGAATAGGGGAGGCGGATGGCTACACCTTC. The variable domain in full, completed from reference TRBV18 and TRBJ1-2, reads NAGVMQNPRHLVRRRGQEARLRCSPMKGHSHVYWYRQLPEEGLKFMVYLQKENIIDESGMPKERFSAEFPKEGPSILRIQQVVRGDSAAYFCASSRIGEADGYTFGSGTRLTVV.

The chain couples TRBV2 to TRBJ1-2; D is uncertain. From germline, CDR1 is SNHLY and CDR2 FYNNEI. The V end was cut by 4 bases, the J end by 4 bases, with 4 bases between. CDR3 length equals 11 residues. The CDR3 region has the DNA TGTGCCAGCAGTGCGGTCTATGGCTACACCTTC. Its translation is CASSAVYGYTF.

V usage is TRBV2 and J usage is TRBJ2-3, with 9 bases fitting TRBD1. The junction had 7 bases not matched to a gene; V was cut back by 6 bases and J by 3 bases. CDR1 SNHLY and CDR2 FYNNEI come from the germline V gene. The CDR3 sequence is 15 residues long. The CDR3 sequence is CASRGRDRVTDTQYF. For the CDR3, the DNA is TGTGCCAGCAGGGGCCGGGACAGGGTAACAGATACGCAGTATTTT.

The chain carries TRBV2 and TRBJ2-5; 11 nucleotides align to TRBD2. J lost 1 base, V lost 6 bases, and 13 bases had no gene match. In germline, CDR1 is SNHLY, CDR2 FYNNEI. The CDR3 loop spans 18 amino acids. The chain's CDR3 is CASSPTPRLAGFQETQYF. In DNA form, the CDR3 reads TGTGCCAGCAGCCCCACTCCTCGACTAGCGGGGTTCCAAGAGACCCAGTACTTC.

The chain is built from TRBV5-1 and TRBJ2-1, with 8 bases that match TRBD2. J lost 7 bases, V lost 4 bases, and 10 bases had no gene match. Germline V gene sequence: CDR1 SGHRS, CDR2 YFSETQ. The CDR3 totals 15 residues. The CDR3 coding sequence is TGCGCCAGCAGCGTAAGCGGGAGAGCGGGGAATGAGCAGTTCTTC. It yields the protein CASSVSGRAGNEQFF.

The chain combines TRBV6-5 with TRBJ1-4, with 9 nucleotides matching TRBD1. Germline-derived CDR1 and CDR2 are MNHEY and SVGAGI. This CDR3 has 16 residues. The V gene end was trimmed by 2 bases and the J gene end by 11 bases; junction bases not matched to a gene: 12. The CDR3 nucleotides are TGTGCCAGCAGTTACATCAAGGGACAGGGCGTGGAGAAACTGTTTTTT. Residues: CASSYIKGQGVEKLFF.

The CDR3 reads CASSPGDRRYF. Here the CDR3 DNA reads TGTGCCAGCAGCCCCGGGGATCGGAGGTACTTC. The genes are TRBV11-2 and TRBJ2-7, with a tentative D call TRBD2 (5 bases). The germline CDR1 and CDR2 sequences are SGHAT and FQNNGV. V dropped 5 bases and J dropped 12 bases, with 14 bases sitting between them. The CDR3 is 11 residues long.

The gene calls are TRBV11-3 and TRBJ2-2; D gene uncertain. Germline V gene lookup returns CDR1 SGHNT and CDR2 YENEEA. V shed 4 bases and J shed 7 bases, with 7 bases lying between them. The CDR3 totals 12 residues. CDR3 DNA: TGTGCCAGCAGCTCCCGGGTCGGGGAGCTGTTTTTT. Its translation is CASSSRVGELFF.

The chain recombines TRBV2 with TRBJ2-7, with 13 bases that match TRBD2. V lost 5 bases, J lost 3 bases, and 7 bases stayed unmatched. CDR1 is SNHLY and CDR2 is FYNNEI in the germline V gene. CDR3 length: 16 amino acids. The CDR3 nucleotides read TGTGCCAGCAGTCGACCGGGACTAGCGGGAAGCTACGAGCAGTACTTC. This sequence encodes CASSRPGLAGSYEQYF.

This clone has a handful of counts. The chain carries TRBV6-1 and TRBJ1-5; 7 bases match TRBD1. Trimming at V came to 6 bases and at J to 0 bases, leaving 5 bases not matched to a gene. CDR1 and CDR2 (germline): MNHNS, SASEGT. The CDR3 length is 15 residues. DNA of the CDR3: TGTGCCAGCAGCAAAACAGGGGATAGCAATCAGCCCCAGCATTTT. Translation gives CASSKTGDSNQPQHF.

The chain carries TRBV5-1 and TRBJ2-7; TRBD2 matches at 14 bases. Trimming cost V 4 bases and J 5 bases; bases outside gene matches: 11. The CDR3 runs to 17 residues. Germline CDR1 is SGHRS and CDR2 is YFSETQ. CDR3 in DNA: TGCGCCAGCAGCAGGGGACCGGGACTAGCGGGAGTTGACGAGCAGTACTTC. Protein sequence: CASSRGPGLAGVDEQYF.

J is TRBJ1-2 and V is TRBV6-5; TRBD1 might be the D (6 bases). The CDR3 is 14 residues long. The ends were cut back, 2 bases at V and 3 bases at J, with 10 bases in the middle. The germline CDR1 and CDR2 sequences are MNHEY and SVGAGI. The CDR3 reads CASSYQGRDYGYTF. The CDR3 region has the DNA TGTGCCAGCAGTTACCAGGGGCGCGACTATGGCTACACCTTC.

The V and J genes are TRBV27 and TRBJ2-1; TRBD2 is a possible D gene (7 bases). The germline V gene encodes CDR1 MNHEY and CDR2 SMNVEV (reference sequence). With 6 bases removed from V and 4 bases from J, the gap between germline ends came to 16 bases. There are 15 residues in the CDR3. CDR3: CASSWGGQRYNEQFF. CDR3 coding DNA: TGTGCCAGCAGCTGGGGGGGGCAAAGGTACAATGAGCAGTTCTTC.

This sequence joins TRBV5-5 and TRBJ2-6; D may be TRBD2 (5 bases). This CDR3 contains 18 residues. Trimming removed 2 bases at V and 0 bases at J, with 15 bases between. Germline CDR1 reads SGHKS; CDR2 reads YYEKEE (reference sequence). CDR3 residues: CASSFLGSSGSGANVLTF. In nucleotides, the CDR3 is TGTGCCAGCAGCTTCCTAGGGAGTTCGGGCTCTGGGGCCAACGTCCTGACTTTC. The whole variable domain, remainder taken from reference TRBV5-5 and TRBJ2-6, is DAGVTQSPTHLIKTRGQQVTLRCSPISGHKSVSWYQQVLGQGPQFIFQYYEKEERGRGNFPDRFSARQFPNYSSELNVNALLLGDSALYLCASSFLGSSGSGANVLTFGAGSRLTVL.

The rearrangement uses TRBV9 and TRBJ2-2; TRBD1 is a possible D gene (5 bases). CDR3 length: 16 residues. CDR1 SGDLS and CDR2 YYNGEE come from the germline V gene. The V end lost 4 bases, the J end lost 4 bases, and 17 bases lay between the germline ends. Here the CDR3 DNA reads TGTGCCAGCAGCCCATCCAGGGTTACGGGCACCGGGGAGCTGTTTTTT. Its protein product is CASSPSRVTGTGELFF.

This sequence joins TRBV7-9 and TRBJ2-1; 9 nucleotides match TRBD2. The length of the CDR3 is 16 residues. The V gene's germline CDR1 is SEHNR and CDR2 FQNEAQ (reference sequence). The V segment lost 6 bases and the J segment 2 bases; nucleotides outside the gene matches: 8. CDR3 sequence (DNA): TGTGCCAGCAGTTACCGTCTAGCGGGGACCTACAATGAGCAGTTCTTC. This translates into CASSYRLAGTYNEQFF. Drawing the rest from reference TRBV7-9 and TRBJ2-1, the complete variable domain is DTGVSQNPRHKITKRGQNVTFRCDPISEHNRLYWYRQTLGQGPEFLTYFQNEAQLEKSRLLSDRFSAERPKGSFSTLEIQRTEQGDSAMYLCASSYRLAGTYNEQFFGPGTRLTVL.

V gene TRBV5-1 combines with J gene TRBJ2-1; D is unresolved. The CDR3 runs 15 residues. The germline V and J ends were trimmed by 0 bases and 5 bases, with 12 bases remaining between them. Per germline, CDR1 SGHRS and CDR2 YFSETQ. The CDR3 coding sequence is TGCGCCAGCAGCTTGGAGGCCCGGAGCGACAATGAGCAGTTCTTC. This sequence encodes CASSLEARSDNEQFF.

The rearrangement joins TRBV11-2 to TRBJ2-7; 7 bases are a match to TRBD1. Germline CDR1 reads SGHAT; CDR2 reads FQNNGV. The CDR3 length is 14 residues. The junction had 1 base not matched to a gene; V was cut back by 0 bases and J by 2 bases. CDR3 protein: CASSLETGTYEQYF. The CDR3 region has the DNA TGTGCCAGCAGCTTAGAGACAGGGACCTACGAGCAGTACTTC.

The CDR3, as DNA: TGTGCCAGCAGCTTAGACCAGTTCGGGAGTAAAGCTTTCTTT. Amino acid sequence: CASSLDQFGSKAFF. The gene calls are TRBV11-2 and TRBJ1-1; D is uncertain. This CDR3 is 14 amino acids long. Germline V gene sequence: CDR1 SGHAT, CDR2 FQNNGV. V gave up 0 bases and J gave up 9 bases, with 14 bases separating them.

The V gene is TRBV7-2, the J gene TRBJ2-6; D call uncertain. Germline V gene data show CDR1 as SGHTA and CDR2 as FQGNSA. The CDR3 consists of 15 residues. The ends were cut back, 3 bases at V and 0 bases at J, with 6 bases in the middle. CDR3 sequence reads: CASSFDTSGANVLTF. CDR3 sequence (DNA): TGTGCCAGCAGCTTTGACACCTCTGGGGCCAACGTCCTGACTTTC.

This clone has a handful of counts. The CDR3 DNA reads TGTGCCACCAGCTGGAGTGGATACACTGAAGCTTTCTTT. It is translated as CATSWSGYTEAFF. The chain combines TRBV15 with TRBJ1-1; D not certain. CDR1 is LNHNV and CDR2 is YYDKDF in the germline V gene (reference sequence). The CDR3 has 13 amino acids. The V and J ends lost 5 bases and 3 bases respectively, with 10 bases between them. Drawing the rest from reference TRBV15 and TRBJ1-1, the complete variable domain is DAMVIQNPRYQVTQFGKPVTLSCSQTLNHNVMYWYQQKSSQAPKLLFHYYDKDFNNEADTPDNFQSRRPNTSFCFLDIRSPGLGDTAMYLCATSWSGYTEAFFGQGTRLTVV.

The rearrangement joins TRBV29-1 to TRBJ1-1; 9 bases map to TRBD1. The CDR3 sequence is 15 residues long. Germline loops: CDR1 SQVTM, CDR2 ANQGSEA. Losses at the gene ends were 5 bases for V and 1 base for J; bases not matched to a gene: 8. CDR3 bases: TGCAGCGTTAAACCAACAGGGGGCTGGAACACTGAAGCTTTCTTT. As protein: CSVKPTGGWNTEAFF.

V and J are TRBV7-3 and TRBJ2-3; no clear D gene. The CDR3 is 13 residues long. Trimming took 5 bases from V and 2 from J, leaving 8 bases between them. The germline V gene has CDR1 SGHTA and CDR2 FQGTGA. CDR3 amino acids: CASSARNTDTQYF. DNA of the CDR3: TGTGCCAGCAGCGCTAGAAACACAGATACGCAGTATTTT.

This chain's CDR3 is CASRTDRGGRGANVLTF. Written as DNA, the CDR3 is TGTGCCAGCAGAACCGACAGGGGAGGGAGAGGGGCCAACGTCCTGACTTTC. This chain connects TRBV28 to TRBJ2-6; a weak D match, TRBD1 (8 bases). Trimming removed 6 bases at V and 4 bases at J, with 19 bases between. This CDR3 spans 17 amino acids. CDR1 and CDR2 from the germline V gene are MDHEN and SYDVKM.